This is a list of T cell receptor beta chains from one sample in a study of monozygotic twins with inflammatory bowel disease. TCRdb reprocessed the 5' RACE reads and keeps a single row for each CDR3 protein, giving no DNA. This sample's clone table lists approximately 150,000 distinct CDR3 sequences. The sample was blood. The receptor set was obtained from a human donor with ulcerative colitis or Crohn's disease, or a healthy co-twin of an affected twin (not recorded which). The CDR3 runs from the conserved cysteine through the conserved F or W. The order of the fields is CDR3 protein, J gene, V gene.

CASSLFRTPGNEQFF,TRBJ2-1,TRBV5-1
CASSYAGGNTEAFF,TRBJ1-1,TRBV6-5
CASSFSGSGVETQYF,TRBJ2-5,TRBV5-5
CASSPGTARAFF,TRBJ1-1,TRBV6-6
CASSLDGPYMNTEAFF,TRBJ1-1,TRBV5-6
CASSLVPPPSSYNEQFF,TRBJ2-1,TRBV5-5
CASSLQDVAYEQYF,TRBJ2-7,TRBV5-1
CASSIITGQIYGYTF,TRBJ1-2,TRBV19
CASSVAGRGREKLFF,TRBJ1-4,TRBV7-9
CASTYGGIYGYTF,TRBJ1-2,TRBV19
CASSRRPLNTEAFF,TRBJ1-1,TRBV5-1
CSARASGRAEGEQYF,TRBJ2-7,TRBV20-1
CSVTGTGLSYEQYF,TRBJ2-7,TRBV29-1
CASRNLAEQFF,TRBJ2-1,TRBV19
CSARTVRGRNTEAFF,TRBJ1-1,TRBV20-1
CASSVVSRDTGELFF,TRBJ2-2,TRBV9
CASSREGSLNEKLFF,TRBJ1-4,TRBV4-1
CASSVGGAFREQYF,TRBJ2-7,TRBV9
CASSRARASYNEQFF,TRBJ2-1,TRBV6-2/TRBV6-3
CATSNPTGSYEQYF,TRBJ2-7,TRBV15
CASSQVSDRETYSYNEQFF,TRBJ2-1,TRBV4-1
CASRTGAGNTIYF,TRBJ1-3,TRBV6-5
CASSGRQETQYF,TRBJ2-5,TRBV5-4
CASSQDLVRVGELFF,TRBJ2-2,TRBV4-3
CASSRHRTGKSSGANVLTF,TRBJ2-6,TRBV4-3
CASSYSPGDTLHF,TRBJ1-6,TRBV6-5
CASSVEGAGSSTGNTIYF,TRBJ1-3,TRBV9
CASSPSGLSTDTQYF,TRBJ2-3,TRBV12-3/TRBV12-4
CASSLDRVPTGELFF,TRBJ2-2,TRBV5-1
CASSLAWQAYEQYF,TRBJ2-7,TRBV7-9
CASSYSDLAGIYNEQFF,TRBJ2-1,TRBV6-2/TRBV6-3
CASSLGLDYGYTF,TRBJ1-2,TRBV5-1
CASSLESYEQYF,TRBJ2-7,TRBV5-1
CASSIWDSSYEQYF,TRBJ2-7,TRBV5-1
CASSPGRVEETQYF,TRBJ2-5,TRBV5-1